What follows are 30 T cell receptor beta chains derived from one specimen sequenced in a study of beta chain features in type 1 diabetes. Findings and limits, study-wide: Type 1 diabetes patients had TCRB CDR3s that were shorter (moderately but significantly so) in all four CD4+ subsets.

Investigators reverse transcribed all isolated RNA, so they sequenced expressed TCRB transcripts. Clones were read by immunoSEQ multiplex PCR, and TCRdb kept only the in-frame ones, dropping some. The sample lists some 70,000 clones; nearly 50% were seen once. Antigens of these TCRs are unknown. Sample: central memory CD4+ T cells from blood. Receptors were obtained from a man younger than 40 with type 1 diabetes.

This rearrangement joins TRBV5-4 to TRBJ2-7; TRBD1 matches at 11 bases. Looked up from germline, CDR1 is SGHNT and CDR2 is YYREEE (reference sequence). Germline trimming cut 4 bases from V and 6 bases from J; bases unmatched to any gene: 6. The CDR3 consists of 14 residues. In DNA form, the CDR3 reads TGTGCCAGCAGCCGGGACAGGGGGGCGACCGAGCAGTACTTC. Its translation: CASSRDRGATEQYF.

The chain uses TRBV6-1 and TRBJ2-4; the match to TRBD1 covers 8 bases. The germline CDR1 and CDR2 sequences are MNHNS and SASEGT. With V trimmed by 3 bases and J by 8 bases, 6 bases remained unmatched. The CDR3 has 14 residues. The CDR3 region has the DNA TGTGCCAGCAGTGAGAGAGGACAGGGCGACATTCAGTACTTC. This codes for CASSERGQGDIQYF.

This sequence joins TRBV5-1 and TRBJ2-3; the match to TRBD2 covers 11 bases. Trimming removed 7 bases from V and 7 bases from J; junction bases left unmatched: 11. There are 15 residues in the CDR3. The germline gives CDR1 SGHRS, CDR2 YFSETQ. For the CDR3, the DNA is TGCGCCAGCGCCGTGTCTAGCGGGGGGCGAAATACGCAGTATTTT. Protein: CASAVSSGGRNTQYF.

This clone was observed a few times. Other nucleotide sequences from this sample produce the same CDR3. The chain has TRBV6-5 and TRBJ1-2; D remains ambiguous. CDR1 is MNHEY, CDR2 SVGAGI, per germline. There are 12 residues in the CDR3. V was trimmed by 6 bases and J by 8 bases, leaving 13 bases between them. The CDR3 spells CASRGQSRGYTF. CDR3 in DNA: TGTGCCAGCAGGGGTCAAAGCAGGGGCTACACCTTC.

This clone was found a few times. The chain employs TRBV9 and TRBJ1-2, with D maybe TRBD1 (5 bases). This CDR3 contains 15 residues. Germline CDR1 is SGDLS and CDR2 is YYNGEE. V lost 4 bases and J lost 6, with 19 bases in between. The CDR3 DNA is TGTGCCAGCAGCTCAACCGGGACTCAAAGGGATGGCTACACCTTC. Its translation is CASSSTGTQRDGYTF.

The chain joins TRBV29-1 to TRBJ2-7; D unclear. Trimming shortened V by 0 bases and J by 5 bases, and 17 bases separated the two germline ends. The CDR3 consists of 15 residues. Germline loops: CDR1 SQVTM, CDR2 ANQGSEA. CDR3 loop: CSVEDGVNSPHEQYF. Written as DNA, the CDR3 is TGCAGCGTTGAAGATGGCGTCAACAGCCCCCACGAGCAGTACTTC.

CDR3: CACSRGQGTDTQYF. CDR3 coding DNA: TGTGCCTGTAGCAGGGGACAGGGCACAGATACGCAGTATTTT. This chain uses TRBV30 with TRBJ2-3; 8 bases are shared with TRBD1. Germline V gene sequence: CDR1 GTSNPN, CDR2 SVGIG (reference sequence). CDR3 length: 14 residues. Trimming at V came to 6 bases and at J to 1 base, leaving 6 bases not matched to a gene.

The CDR3: CASSTKSTGNSPLHF. CDR3 DNA: TGTGCCAGCAGTACCAAATCGACAGGGAATTCACCCCTCCACTTT. The chain couples TRBV6-5 to TRBJ1-6, with 7 bases lining up with TRBD1. This CDR3 region has 15 residues. Germline V gives CDR1 MNHEY, CDR2 SVGAGI. With 5 bases clipped from V and 7 bases from J, the junction kept 8 bases outside the gene matches.

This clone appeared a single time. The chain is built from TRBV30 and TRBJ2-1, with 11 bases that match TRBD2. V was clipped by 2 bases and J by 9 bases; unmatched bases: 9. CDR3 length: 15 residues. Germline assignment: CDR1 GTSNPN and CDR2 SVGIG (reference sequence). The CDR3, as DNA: TGTGCCTGGAGTAAGGGTAGCGGGGGGGCCGGTGAGCAGTTCTTC. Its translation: CAWSKGSGGAGEQFF.

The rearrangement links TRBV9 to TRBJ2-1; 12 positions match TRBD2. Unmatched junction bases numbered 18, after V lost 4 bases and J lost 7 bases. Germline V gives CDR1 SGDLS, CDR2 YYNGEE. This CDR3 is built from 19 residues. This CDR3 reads CASSPSRASGGAVRNEQFF. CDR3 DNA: TGTGCCAGCAGCCCTTCCCGGGCTAGCGGGGGGGCGGTAAGGAATGAGCAGTTCTTC.

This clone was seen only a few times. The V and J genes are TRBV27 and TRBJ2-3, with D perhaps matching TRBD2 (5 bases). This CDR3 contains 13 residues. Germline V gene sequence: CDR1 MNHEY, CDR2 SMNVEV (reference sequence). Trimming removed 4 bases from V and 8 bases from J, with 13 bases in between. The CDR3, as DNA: TGTGCCAGCAGTTCCAGCGGTCGAGGTACGCAGTATTTT. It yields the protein CASSSSGRGTQYF.

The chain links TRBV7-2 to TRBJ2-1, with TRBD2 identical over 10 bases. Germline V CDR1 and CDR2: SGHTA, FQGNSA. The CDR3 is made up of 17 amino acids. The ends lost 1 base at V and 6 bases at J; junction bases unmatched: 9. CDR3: CASSLGSSGGWGNEQFF. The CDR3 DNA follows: TGTGCCAGCAGCTTAGGGTCTAGCGGGGGTTGGGGCAATGAGCAGTTCTTC.

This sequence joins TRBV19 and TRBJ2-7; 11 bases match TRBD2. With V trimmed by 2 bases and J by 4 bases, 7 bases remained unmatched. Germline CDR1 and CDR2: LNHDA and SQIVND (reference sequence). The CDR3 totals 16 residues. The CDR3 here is CASSITTSGRKYEQYF. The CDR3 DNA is TGTGCCAGTAGTATAACAACTAGCGGGAGAAAATACGAGCAGTACTTC. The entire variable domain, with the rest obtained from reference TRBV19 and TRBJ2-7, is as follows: DGGITQSPKYLFRKEGQNVTLSCEQNLNHDAMYWYRQDPGQGLRLIYYSQIVNDFQKGDIAEGYSVSREKKESFPLTVTSAQKNPTAFYLCASSITTSGRKYEQYFGPGTRLTVT.

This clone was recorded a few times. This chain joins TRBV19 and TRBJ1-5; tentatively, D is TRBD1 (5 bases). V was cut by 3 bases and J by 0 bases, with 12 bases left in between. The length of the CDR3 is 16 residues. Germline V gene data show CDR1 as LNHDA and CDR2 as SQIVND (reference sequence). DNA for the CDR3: TGTGCCAGTAGTATGACCGGGACTAATAGCAATCAGCCCCAGCATTTT. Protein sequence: CASSMTGTNSNQPQHF.

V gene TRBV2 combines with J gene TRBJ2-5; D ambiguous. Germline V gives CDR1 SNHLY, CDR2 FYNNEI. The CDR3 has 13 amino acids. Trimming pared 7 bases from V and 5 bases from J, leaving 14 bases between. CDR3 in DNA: TGTGCCAGCACTAGGAGCGCTGTGGAGACCCAGTACTTC. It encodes CASTRSAVETQYF.

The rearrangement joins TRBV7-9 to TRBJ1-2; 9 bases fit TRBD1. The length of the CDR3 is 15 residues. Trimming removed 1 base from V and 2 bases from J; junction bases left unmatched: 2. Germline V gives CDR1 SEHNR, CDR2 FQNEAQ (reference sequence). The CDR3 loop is CASSLEGQGNYGYTF. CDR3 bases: TGTGCCAGCAGCTTAGAGGGACAGGGAAACTATGGCTACACCTTC.

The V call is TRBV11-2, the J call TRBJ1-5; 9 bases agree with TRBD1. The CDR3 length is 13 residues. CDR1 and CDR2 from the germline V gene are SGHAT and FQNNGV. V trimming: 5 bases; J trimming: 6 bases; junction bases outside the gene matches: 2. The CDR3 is CASSPTGGQPQHF. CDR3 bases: TGTGCCAGCAGCCCGACAGGGGGTCAGCCCCAGCATTTT.

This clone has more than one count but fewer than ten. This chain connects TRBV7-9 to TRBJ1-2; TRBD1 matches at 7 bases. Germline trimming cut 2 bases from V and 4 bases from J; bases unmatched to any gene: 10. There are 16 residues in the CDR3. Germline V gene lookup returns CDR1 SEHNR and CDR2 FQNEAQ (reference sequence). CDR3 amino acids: CASSLSADRVAYGYTF. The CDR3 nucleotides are TGTGCCAGCAGCTTATCGGCCGACAGGGTAGCCTATGGCTACACCTTC.

CDR3 residues: CATSRDRGTEAFF. As DNA, the CDR3 is TGTGCCACCAGCAGAGACAGGGGGACTGAAGCTTTCTTT. The V and J genes are TRBV15 and TRBJ1-1; the match to TRBD1 covers 7 bases. CDR1 is LNHNV and CDR2 is YYDKDF in the germline V gene (reference sequence). The CDR3 has 13 amino acids. V lost 0 bases and J lost 5; bases outside the gene matches: 0.

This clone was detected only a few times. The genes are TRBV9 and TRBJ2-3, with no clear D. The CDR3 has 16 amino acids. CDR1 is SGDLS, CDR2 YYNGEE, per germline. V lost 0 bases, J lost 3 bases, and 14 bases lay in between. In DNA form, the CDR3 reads TGTGCCAGCAGCGTAGAGTCCCGCGGCACTACAGATACGCAGTATTTT. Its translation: CASSVESRGTTDTQYF.

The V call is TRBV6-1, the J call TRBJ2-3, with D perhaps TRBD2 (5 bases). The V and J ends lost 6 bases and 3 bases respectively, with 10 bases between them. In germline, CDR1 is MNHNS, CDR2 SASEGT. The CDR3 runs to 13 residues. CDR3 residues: CASSEGGTDTQYF. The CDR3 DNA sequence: TGTGCCAGCAGCGAGGGCGGTACAGATACGCAGTATTTT.

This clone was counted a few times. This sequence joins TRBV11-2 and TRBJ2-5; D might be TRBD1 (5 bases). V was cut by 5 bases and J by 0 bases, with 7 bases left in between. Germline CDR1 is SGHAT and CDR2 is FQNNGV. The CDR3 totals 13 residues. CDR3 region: CASSTGHQETQYF. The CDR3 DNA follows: TGTGCCAGCAGCACAGGTCACCAAGAGACCCAGTACTTC.

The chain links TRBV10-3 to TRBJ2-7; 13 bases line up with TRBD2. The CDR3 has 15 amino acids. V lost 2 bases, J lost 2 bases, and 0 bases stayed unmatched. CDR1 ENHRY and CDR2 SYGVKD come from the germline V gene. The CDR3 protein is CAISEGLAGAYEQYF. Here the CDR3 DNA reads TGTGCCATCAGTGAGGGACTAGCGGGAGCCTACGAGCAGTACTTC.

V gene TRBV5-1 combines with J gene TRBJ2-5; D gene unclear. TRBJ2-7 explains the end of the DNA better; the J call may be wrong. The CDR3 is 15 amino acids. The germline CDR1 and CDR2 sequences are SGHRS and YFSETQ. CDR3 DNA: TGCGCCAGCAGCTTGGCCAATATACCCTCCTACGAGCAGTACTTC. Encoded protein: CASSLANIPSYEQYF.

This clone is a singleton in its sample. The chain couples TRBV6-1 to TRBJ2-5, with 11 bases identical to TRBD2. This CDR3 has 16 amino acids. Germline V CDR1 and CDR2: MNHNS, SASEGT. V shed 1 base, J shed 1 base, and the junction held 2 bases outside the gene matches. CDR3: CASSEGSGRGQETQYF. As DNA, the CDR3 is TGTGCCAGCAGTGAAGGTAGCGGGAGGGGCCAAGAGACCCAGTACTTC.

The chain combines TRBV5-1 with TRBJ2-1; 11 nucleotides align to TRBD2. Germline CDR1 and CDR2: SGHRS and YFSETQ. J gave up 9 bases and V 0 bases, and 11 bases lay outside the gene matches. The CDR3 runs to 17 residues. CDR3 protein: CASSLDGIAGGPSEQFF. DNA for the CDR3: TGCGCCAGCAGCTTGGATGGTATAGCGGGAGGGCCTTCTGAGCAGTTCTTC. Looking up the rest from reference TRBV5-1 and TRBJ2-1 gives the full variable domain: KAGVTQTPRYLIKTRGQQVTLSCSPISGHRSVSWYQQTPGQGLQFLFEYFSETQRNKGNFPGRFSGRQFSNSRSEMNVSTLELGDSALYLCASSLDGIAGGPSEQFFGPGTRLTVL.

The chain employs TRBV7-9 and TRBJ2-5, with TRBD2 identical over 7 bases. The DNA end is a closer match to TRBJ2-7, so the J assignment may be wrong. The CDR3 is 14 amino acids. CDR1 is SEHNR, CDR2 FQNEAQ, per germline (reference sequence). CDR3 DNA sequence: TGTGCCAGCAGCTTAGGGGGGGGAGCCTACGAGCAGTACTTC. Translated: CASSLGGGAYEQYF.

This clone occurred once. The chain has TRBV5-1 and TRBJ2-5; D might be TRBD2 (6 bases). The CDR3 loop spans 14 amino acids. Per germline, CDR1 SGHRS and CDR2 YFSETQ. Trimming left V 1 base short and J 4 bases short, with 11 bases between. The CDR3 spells CASSLISAGETQYF. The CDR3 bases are TGCGCCAGCAGCTTGATTTCAGCGGGAGAGACCCAGTACTTC.

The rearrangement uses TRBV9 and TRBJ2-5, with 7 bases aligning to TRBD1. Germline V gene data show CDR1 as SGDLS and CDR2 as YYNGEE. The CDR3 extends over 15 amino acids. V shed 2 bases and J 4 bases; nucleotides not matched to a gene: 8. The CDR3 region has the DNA TGTGCCAGCAGCGTTCAAACAGGGGTGGTAGAGACCCAGTACTTC. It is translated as CASSVQTGVVETQYF.

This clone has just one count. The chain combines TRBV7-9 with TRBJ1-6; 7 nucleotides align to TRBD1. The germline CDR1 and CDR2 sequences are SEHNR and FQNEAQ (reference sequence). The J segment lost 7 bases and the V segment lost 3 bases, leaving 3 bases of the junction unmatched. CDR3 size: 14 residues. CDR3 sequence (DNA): TGTGCCAGCAGCTTCGGACAGGAAAATTCACCCCTCCACTTT. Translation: CASSFGQENSPLHF.